This T cell receptor (beta chain) was profiled in a study of cytomegalovirus exposure and HLA in healthy donors. In the study overall: Of the donors genotyped, some 400 in all, 65% to 90% fell in the Caucasian-associated ancestry cluster.

This clone was counted only a few times. V gave up 5 bases and J gave up 10 bases, with 11 bases separating them. This CDR3 contains 11 residues. Germline lookup yields CDR1 LNHDA and CDR2 SQIVND (reference sequence). The PCR had 60 Vbeta and 13 Jbeta primers. Sequenced by immunoSEQ multiplex PCR; TCRdb stores in-frame clones only, minus some. The repertoire holds 200,000 to 250,000 clones, with about 79% as singletons. This receptor was identified in a man between 18 and 29 years old in good health and CMV-seronegative. The gene calls are TRBV19 and TRBJ1-1, with D perhaps TRBD1 (6 bases). The sequenced sample was PBMCs. CDR3 amino acids: CASSRGHGAFF. The DNA of the CDR3 is TGTGCCAGTAGTCGGGGACACGGAGCTTTCTTT.